Below are 30 T cell receptor beta chains sequenced from a single sample in a study of OX40 agonist ivuxolimab in advanced cancers. Sequencing was performed with immunoSEQ multiplex PCR; in TCRdb, only in-frame clones are kept and a portion is missing. The table has tens of thousands of clones, around 84% seen once. The sequenced sample was CD4+ or CD8+ T cells sorted from blood, obtained in a trial of the OX40 agonist ivuxolimab. The receptor set was obtained from an adult with an advanced solid tumor such as melanoma, head and neck, liver or kidney cancer.

The rearrangement uses TRBV19 and TRBJ2-6; TRBD1 agrees at 11 bases. CDR3 length equals 15 residues. Germline-derived CDR1 and CDR2 are LNHDA and SQIVND (reference sequence). V lost 8 bases to trimming and J lost 2 bases; unmatched junction nucleotides: 2. The CDR3 loop reads CASRTGGTGANVLTF. CDR3 sequence (DNA): TGTGCCAGTCGGACAGGGGGCACTGGGGCCAACGTCCTGACTTTC.

The chain uses TRBV11-3 and TRBJ2-5; TRBD1 aligns across 8 bases. This CDR3 is built from 16 residues. Germline trimming cut 1 base from V and 2 bases from J; bases unmatched to any gene: 6. CDR1 is SGHNT, CDR2 YENEEA, per germline. CDR3 coding DNA: TGTGCCAGCAGCTTAGGGGGGACAGGCACTCAAGAGACCCAGTACTTC. This gives the protein CASSLGGTGTQETQYF.

The count of this clone is one. The chain links TRBV28 to TRBJ2-6, with D perhaps matching TRBD1 (5 bases). V was shortened by 2 bases and J by 0 bases, with 14 bases between the two germline ends. Germline loops: CDR1 MDHEN, CDR2 SYDVKM. CDR3 length: 18 residues. CDR3 in DNA: TGTGCCAGCAGTTTAAGTCGTCCAGGGTTCTCTGGGGCCAACGTCCTGACTTTC. Its protein product is CASSLSRPGFSGANVLTF.

The chain links TRBV28 to TRBJ2-3; D is uncertain. CDR3 length: 14 residues. Per the germline V gene, CDR1 is MDHEN and CDR2 is SYDVKM. Trimming took off 6 bases at V and 1 base at J, with 11 bases between the two ends. The CDR3 sequence is CASSPGPRTDTQYF. In nucleotides, the CDR3 is TGTGCCAGCAGCCCTGGACCCCGCACAGATACGCAGTATTTT.

This chain uses TRBV28 with TRBJ2-3; D possibly uses TRBD1 or TRBD2 (5 bases each). Germline V gene data show CDR1 as MDHEN and CDR2 as SYDVKM. This CDR3 spans 11 amino acids. Trimming stripped 8 bases from V and 11 bases from J, with 14 bases between. CDR3 region: CASLQGTWQYF. The CDR3 region has the DNA TGTGCCAGCCTGCAAGGGACGTGGCAGTATTTT.

The V and J genes are TRBV18 and TRBJ1-1; D perhaps matches TRBD1 (6 bases). Germline CDR1 reads KGHSH; CDR2 reads LQKENI. CDR3 length: 15 amino acids. V lost 3 bases, J lost 3 bases, and 14 bases lay in between. CDR3 sequence (DNA): TGTGCCAGCTCACCGTCCGGGGGGCCTTACACTGAAGCTTTCTTT. Its translation is CASSPSGGPYTEAFF.

The chain recombines TRBV6-4 with TRBJ1-6; 8 bases align to TRBD1. Germline V CDR1 and CDR2: MRHNA, SNTAGT. There are 14 residues in the CDR3. Trimming removed 6 bases from V and 10 bases from J; junction bases left unmatched: 8. In DNA, the CDR3 is TGTGCCAGCAGCTTGACAGGGGAAGGATCACCCCTCCACTTT. Residues: CASSLTGEGSPLHF.

The genes are TRBV9 and TRBJ2-4; no reliable D call. The CDR3 is 13 residues long. Germline CDR1 SGDLS, CDR2 YYNGEE. Trimming pared 0 bases from V and 2 bases from J, leaving 3 bases between. As DNA, the CDR3 is TGTGCCAGCAGCGTAGAGCCCAAAAACATTCAGTACTTC. This sequence encodes CASSVEPKNIQYF.

This clone was found once. The J gene is TRBJ2-1, the V gene TRBV19, with 9 bases identical to TRBD1. Germline CDR1 is LNHDA and CDR2 is SQIVND (reference sequence). The CDR3 has 15 amino acids. The V and J ends lost 6 bases and 2 bases, in that order; junction bases with no gene match: 5. The CDR3 loop reads CASSPDRGPYNEQFF. For the CDR3, the DNA is TGTGCCAGTAGCCCGGACAGGGGACCCTACAATGAGCAGTTCTTC.

The J gene is TRBJ2-2, the V gene TRBV7-8, with 9 bases lining up with TRBD2. CDR1 and CDR2 from the germline V gene are SGHVS and FQNEAQ. This CDR3 has 19 amino acids. V shed 6 bases and J 0 bases; nucleotides not matched to a gene: 14. The CDR3 nucleotides are TGTGCCAGCAGAGAAGGGGCTAGCGGGGAGCACGCGAACACCGGGGAGCTGTTTTTT. It yields the protein CASREGASGEHANTGELFF.

V gene TRBV6-5 combines with J gene TRBJ2-6; D is perhaps TRBD2 (5 bases). Trimming pared 10 bases from V and 2 bases from J, leaving 9 bases between. Germline V gives CDR1 MNHEY, CDR2 SVGAGI. The CDR3 runs to 13 residues. CDR3 nucleotide sequence: TGTGCCACCGGGGTGGCTGGGGCCAACGTCCTGACTTTC. This encodes CATGVAGANVLTF.

This chain links TRBV15 with TRBJ1-4, with D uncertain. In germline, CDR1 is LNHNV, CDR2 YYDKDF (reference sequence). V was trimmed by 5 bases and J by 6 bases, leaving 7 bases between them. The CDR3 totals 12 residues. For the CDR3, the DNA is TGTGCCACCAGCCAGGTCGATGAAAAACTGTTTTTT. This encodes CATSQVDEKLFF.

V usage is TRBV11-2 and J usage is TRBJ1-5, with D possibly TRBD1 on 5 matching bases. Trimming cost V 1 base and J 6 bases, with 13 bases left between them. This CDR3 spans 15 amino acids. Germline CDR1 SGHAT, CDR2 FQNNGV. In DNA, the CDR3 is TGTGCCAGCAGCTTAGGGGGCGGGTACGGTCAGCCCCAGCATTTT. The encoded protein is CASSLGGGYGQPQHF.

In this sample, this clone turned up once. Its ends do not fully match the called genes, so a read error is possible. Other nucleotide sequences from this sample produce the same CDR3. The rearrangement uses TRBV5-6 and TRBJ1-1; D unresolved. The CDR3 covers 14 residues. The germline V gene encodes CDR1 SGHDT and CDR2 YYEEEE. CDR3 loop: CASSLFGQNTEAFF. CDR3 DNA: TGCGCCAGCAGCTTGTTTGGCCAGAACACTGAAGCTTTCTTT.

The rearrangement links TRBV19 to TRBJ2-1; D ambiguous. The germline CDR1 and CDR2 sequences are LNHDA and SQIVND (reference sequence). The CDR3 runs to 12 residues. V lost 2 bases, J lost 9 bases, and 8 bases lay in between. CDR3 residues: CASSITAAEQFF. CDR3 coding DNA: TGTGCCAGTAGTATAACAGCCGCTGAGCAGTTCTTC.

V is TRBV18 and J is TRBJ1-5; D is possibly TRBD1 (6 bases). Trimming shortened V by 3 bases and J by 6 bases, and 12 bases separated the two germline ends. The length of the CDR3 is 14 residues. The germline gives CDR1 KGHSH, CDR2 LQKENI. For the CDR3, the DNA is TGTGCCAGCTCACCCCCGGGGGGGGCTCAGCCCCAGCATTTT. It is translated as CASSPPGGAQPQHF.

The chain combines TRBV2 with TRBJ2-5, with D perhaps matching TRBD2 (5 bases). V was shortened by 5 bases and J by 6 bases, with 10 bases between the two germline ends. From germline, CDR1 is SNHLY and CDR2 FYNNEI. This CDR3 has 12 amino acids. CDR3 protein: CASSSAAQTQYF. CDR3 DNA: TGTGCCAGCAGTTCAGCGGCCCAGACCCAGTACTTC.

Notes on this clone: The sample contains more than one DNA sequence encoding this CDR3. The chain uses TRBV5-1 and TRBJ2-3; D call uncertain. This CDR3 contains 14 residues. Trimming removed 0 bases from V and 0 bases from J, with 5 bases in between. Germline V gene sequence: CDR1 SGHRS, CDR2 YFSETQ. CDR3 DNA: TGCGCCAGCAGCTTGGGAGGAAGCACAGATACGCAGTATTTT. Protein product: CASSLGGSTDTQYF.

The chain links TRBV28 to TRBJ1-1; D perhaps matches TRBD1 (5 bases). The CDR3 loop spans 14 amino acids. Germline V CDR1 and CDR2: MDHEN, SYDVKM. Trimming removed 8 bases from V and 1 base from J, with 14 bases in between. CDR3 region: CASWMTVRNTEAFF. The CDR3 DNA is TGTGCCAGCTGGATGACAGTGAGGAACACTGAAGCTTTCTTT.

V gene TRBV20-1 combines with J gene TRBJ2-1; D gene ambiguous. The length of the CDR3 is 11 residues. The germline V gene encodes CDR1 DFQATT and CDR2 SNEGSKA (reference sequence). The V and J ends lost 6 bases and 6 bases respectively, with 9 bases between them. CDR3 DNA sequence: TGCAGTGCCCCTAATTTCAATGAGCAGTTCTTC. Its translation: CSAPNFNEQFF.

The chain has TRBV10-2 and TRBJ2-1, with D perhaps TRBD2 (5 bases). CDR1 and CDR2 from the germline V gene are WSHSY and SAAADI. The CDR3 consists of 18 residues. With 4 bases removed from V and 4 bases from J, the gap between germline ends came to 23 bases. The CDR3 DNA sequence: TGCGCCAGCAGTGCGAACCCGCGACTGAGCGGCGAATACAATGAGCAGTTCTTC. Protein: CASSANPRLSGEYNEQFF.

The rearrangement uses TRBV27 and TRBJ2-3; D gene unclear. The ends were cut back, 0 bases at V and 2 bases at J, with 6 bases in the middle. Germline V gene lookup returns CDR1 MNHEY and CDR2 SMNVEV (reference sequence). The CDR3 runs to 14 residues. The CDR3 spells CASSLSTYTDTQYF. The CDR3 bases are TGTGCCAGCAGTTTATCGACGTACACAGATACGCAGTATTTT.

The chain uses TRBV28 and TRBJ1-6; D is uncertain. Germline V gene data show CDR1 as MDHEN and CDR2 as SYDVKM. The CDR3 spans 14 residues. Trimming removed 3 bases at V and 2 bases at J, with 5 bases between. The DNA for the CDR3 is TGTGCCAGCAGTTTTACCCCCTATAATTCACCCCTCCACTTT. This encodes CASSFTPYNSPLHF.

V usage is TRBV2 and J usage is TRBJ2-7; the D gene is possibly TRBD1 (6 bases). This CDR3 has 13 amino acids. Germline lookup yields CDR1 SNHLY and CDR2 FYNNEI. Trimming took off 6 bases at V and 5 bases at J, with 14 bases between the two ends. CDR3 protein: CASSRDTFDEQYF. CDR3 in DNA: TGTGCCAGCAGCCGGGACACCTTTGACGAGCAGTACTTC.

The V and J genes are TRBV10-3 and TRBJ1-4; D ambiguous. CDR3 size: 14 residues. The V gene's germline CDR1 is ENHRY and CDR2 SYGVKD. V lost 1 base and J lost 5, with 8 bases in between. CDR3 sequence reads: CAISEYSNNEKLFF. The CDR3 nucleotides are TGTGCCATCAGTGAGTACAGCAACAATGAAAAACTGTTTTTT.

The chain recombines TRBV4-1 with TRBJ1-4, with a tentative D call TRBD1 (6 bases). The ends were cut back, 0 bases at V and 4 bases at J, with 9 bases in the middle. Germline V lookup: CDR1 MGHRA, CDR2 YSYEKL. CDR3 size: 15 residues. CDR3 DNA sequence: TGCGCCAGCAGCCAAGAAGGAGGGGGTAATGAAAAACTGTTTTTT. Its translation is CASSQEGGGNEKLFF.

The J gene is TRBJ1-4, the V gene TRBV9; D uncertain. Trimming shortened V by 2 bases and J by 7 bases, and 12 bases separated the two germline ends. CDR1 and CDR2 from the germline V gene are SGDLS and YYNGEE. The CDR3 is made up of 14 amino acids. Written as DNA, the CDR3 is TGTGCCAGCAGCGTGGCCCAAGGTGGTGAAAAACTGTTTTTT. This sequence encodes CASSVAQGGEKLFF. The complete variable domain, with remaining parts taken from reference TRBV9 and TRBJ1-4, reads DSGVTQTPKHLITATGQRVTLRCSPRSGDLSVYWYQQSLDQGLQFLIQYYNGEERAKGNILERFSAQQFPDLHSELNLSSLELGDSALYFCASSVAQGGEKLFFGSGTQLSVL.

Details on this clone: One end of the junction varies from germline; a read error may be responsible. J is TRBJ2-7 and V is TRBV28; D could derive from TRBD1 or TRBD2 (5 bases each). Looked up from germline, CDR1 is MDHEN and CDR2 is SYDVKM. This CDR3 has 15 amino acids. CDR3 bases: TGTGCCACCAGTTCCCGACAAGGGGACCTGGGTGAGCAGTACTTC. The encoded protein is CATSSRQGDLGEQYF.

The CDR3 is CASSETGYGYTF. The CDR3 DNA reads TGTGCCAGCAGTGAGACAGGGTATGGCTACACCTTC. The V gene is TRBV2, the J gene TRBJ1-2; 7 bases match TRBD1. The CDR3 sequence is 12 residues long. The V gene's germline CDR1 is SNHLY and CDR2 FYNNEI. The junction had 0 bases not matched to a gene; V was cut back by 3 bases and J by 5 bases.

V is TRBV2 and J is TRBJ2-1; D unresolved. V gave up 7 bases and J gave up 5 bases, with 9 bases separating them. This CDR3 contains 12 residues. From germline, CDR1 is SNHLY and CDR2 FYNNEI. CDR3 sequence (DNA): TGTGCCAGCATCAGGAAGAACAATGAGCAGTTCTTC. Amino acid sequence: CASIRKNNEQFF.